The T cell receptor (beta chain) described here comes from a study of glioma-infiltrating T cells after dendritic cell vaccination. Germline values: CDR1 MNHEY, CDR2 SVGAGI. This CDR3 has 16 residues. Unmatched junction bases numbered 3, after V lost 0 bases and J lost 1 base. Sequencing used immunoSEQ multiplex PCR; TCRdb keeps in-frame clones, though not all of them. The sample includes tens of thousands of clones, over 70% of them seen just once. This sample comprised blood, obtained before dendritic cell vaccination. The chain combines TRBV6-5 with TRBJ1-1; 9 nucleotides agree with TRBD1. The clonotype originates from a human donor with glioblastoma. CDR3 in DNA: TGTGCCAGCAGTTACTCGGACAGGGGAGCGAACACTGAAGCTTTCTTT. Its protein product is CASSYSDRGANTEAFF.